This T cell receptor beta chain appears in the sequencing data of a study of identifying expanded T cells in peripheral blood. During the collection period, no donor immune events like infections were recorded. Profiling relied on immunoSEQ multiplex PCR, and the TCRdb table lists in-frame clones only, not all of them. The table lists roughly 100,000 clones, around 88% of them singletons, with 14% in the top ten. Regarding the study as a whole: Clone count variance between approximately two-week samples rose with total template count. Technical replicates showed roughly 1.2 changed clones; approximately two weeks about 16.4; four weeks 19.

A single count supports this clone. The antigen is unknown. The clonotype was recovered from a person between 18 and 75 years old in good health. Material for sequencing was blood.

The CDR3 loop is CASSLKGLGLNSGRQYF. As DNA, the CDR3 is TGTGCCAGCAGCCTCAAAGGGTTGGGGTTGAATTCGGGACGGCAGTACTTC. The V gene is TRBV7-2, the J gene TRBJ2-4; D may correspond to TRBD1 or TRBD2 (5 bases each). The germline gives CDR1 SGHTA, CDR2 FQGNSA. CDR3 length: 17 residues. The germline V and J ends were trimmed by 5 bases and 13 bases, with 30 bases remaining between them.